The clone carrying this T cell receptor (beta chain) was observed a handful of times. What it recognizes is unknown. Here the gene names and germline are mouse. The read falls 4 residues short of the CDR3 end, and the missing part is taken from the germline J gene. Extraction of RNA preceded its reverse transcription into cDNA, which served as the sequencing template. Produced via immunoSEQ multiplex PCR; TCRdb's table is partial and in-frame only. The specimen gives approximately 280,000 clones without singletons; the ten biggest hold roughly 1.2%. The CDR3 loop spans 13 amino acids. The ends were cut back, 6 bases at V and 1 base at J, with 7 bases in the middle. Looked up from germline, CDR1 is MNHDT and CDR2 is YYDKIL. This entry comes from a study of CD8+ T cells in alopecia areata. About the research overall: C3H/HeJ donors aged about 6-13 months with spontaneous alopecia supplied skin grafted onto approximately 6-11-week-old female C3H/HeJ mice. Whole-study results and caveats: Resident alphabeta T-cell populations of normal skin are likewise subject to sequencing in scalp samples. Clonality was higher in lesional than normal scalp, especially in alopecia totalis/universalis.

Markers used for sorting pooled cutaneous lymph node cells were CD4, CD8alpha, NKG2D, NKG2ACE and others. This sequence joins TRBV17 and TRBJ2-1; a possible D gene is TRBD1 (5 bases). The receptor comes from a C3H/HeJ mouse with alopecia areata. MHC haplotype: H2-k. The sequenced material came from CD4+ T cells sorted from a lymph node. CDR3 sequence: CASSDRNYAEQFF. Incomplete CDR3 DNA: TGTGCTAGCAGCGACAGAAACTATGCT.